The 4 T cell receptor beta chains below were found in one sample sequenced in a study of identifying expanded T cells in peripheral blood. Measured with immunoSEQ multiplex PCR; TCRdb has only the in-frame clones, and not every one. Counted here are tens of thousands of clones, roughly 84% occurring once; the ten biggest clones make up roughly a fifth. The sample taken for sequencing was blood. All receptors come from a person aged 18 to 69 in good health.

CDR3 bases: TGTGCCAGCTCACCACTCGACAGGCCGAACAATGAGCAGTTCTTC. It translates to CASSPLDRPNNEQFF. The V call is TRBV18, the J call TRBJ2-1; tentatively, D is TRBD1 (6 bases). Germline V gene data show CDR1 as KGHSH and CDR2 as LQKENI. The CDR3 has 15 amino acids. V lost 1 base and J 5 bases, leaving 12 bases between the germline ends.

J is TRBJ2-7 and V is TRBV27; perhaps TRBD2 as D (5 bases). The CDR3 has 14 residues. V lost 6 bases and J 0 bases, leaving 12 bases between the germline ends. The V gene's germline CDR1 is MNHEY and CDR2 SMNVEV (reference sequence). The CDR3 spells CASRRTESSYEQYF. CDR3 DNA: TGTGCCAGCAGGAGGACTGAGAGCTCCTACGAGCAGTACTTC.

The chain joins TRBV9 to TRBJ1-3, with 10 bases aligning to TRBD1. The CDR3 spans 15 residues. J gave up 2 bases and V 2 bases, and 1 base lay outside the gene matches. CDR1 and CDR2 from the germline V gene are SGDLS and YYNGEE. The chain's CDR3 is CASSVGQGTGNTIYF. CDR3 DNA: TGTGCCAGCAGCGTGGGACAGGGGACTGGAAACACCATATATTTT.

V and J are TRBV7-2 and TRBJ1-1, with 10 bases that match TRBD1. The V gene's germline CDR1 is SGHTA and CDR2 FQGNSA. Trimming at V came to 5 bases and at J to 5 bases, leaving 5 bases not matched to a gene. The CDR3 has 14 amino acids. CDR3 sequence reads: CASSPGQGWTEAFF. The CDR3, as DNA: TGTGCCAGCAGCCCGGGACAGGGGTGGACTGAAGCTTTCTTT. Combining the CDR3 with reference TRBV7-2 and TRBJ1-1 gives the whole variable domain GAGVSQSPSNKVTEKGKDVELRCDPISGHTALYWYRQSLGQGLEFLIYFQGNSAPDKSGLPSDRFSAERTGGSVSTLTIQRTQQEDSAVYLCASSPGQGWTEAFFGQGTRLTVV.